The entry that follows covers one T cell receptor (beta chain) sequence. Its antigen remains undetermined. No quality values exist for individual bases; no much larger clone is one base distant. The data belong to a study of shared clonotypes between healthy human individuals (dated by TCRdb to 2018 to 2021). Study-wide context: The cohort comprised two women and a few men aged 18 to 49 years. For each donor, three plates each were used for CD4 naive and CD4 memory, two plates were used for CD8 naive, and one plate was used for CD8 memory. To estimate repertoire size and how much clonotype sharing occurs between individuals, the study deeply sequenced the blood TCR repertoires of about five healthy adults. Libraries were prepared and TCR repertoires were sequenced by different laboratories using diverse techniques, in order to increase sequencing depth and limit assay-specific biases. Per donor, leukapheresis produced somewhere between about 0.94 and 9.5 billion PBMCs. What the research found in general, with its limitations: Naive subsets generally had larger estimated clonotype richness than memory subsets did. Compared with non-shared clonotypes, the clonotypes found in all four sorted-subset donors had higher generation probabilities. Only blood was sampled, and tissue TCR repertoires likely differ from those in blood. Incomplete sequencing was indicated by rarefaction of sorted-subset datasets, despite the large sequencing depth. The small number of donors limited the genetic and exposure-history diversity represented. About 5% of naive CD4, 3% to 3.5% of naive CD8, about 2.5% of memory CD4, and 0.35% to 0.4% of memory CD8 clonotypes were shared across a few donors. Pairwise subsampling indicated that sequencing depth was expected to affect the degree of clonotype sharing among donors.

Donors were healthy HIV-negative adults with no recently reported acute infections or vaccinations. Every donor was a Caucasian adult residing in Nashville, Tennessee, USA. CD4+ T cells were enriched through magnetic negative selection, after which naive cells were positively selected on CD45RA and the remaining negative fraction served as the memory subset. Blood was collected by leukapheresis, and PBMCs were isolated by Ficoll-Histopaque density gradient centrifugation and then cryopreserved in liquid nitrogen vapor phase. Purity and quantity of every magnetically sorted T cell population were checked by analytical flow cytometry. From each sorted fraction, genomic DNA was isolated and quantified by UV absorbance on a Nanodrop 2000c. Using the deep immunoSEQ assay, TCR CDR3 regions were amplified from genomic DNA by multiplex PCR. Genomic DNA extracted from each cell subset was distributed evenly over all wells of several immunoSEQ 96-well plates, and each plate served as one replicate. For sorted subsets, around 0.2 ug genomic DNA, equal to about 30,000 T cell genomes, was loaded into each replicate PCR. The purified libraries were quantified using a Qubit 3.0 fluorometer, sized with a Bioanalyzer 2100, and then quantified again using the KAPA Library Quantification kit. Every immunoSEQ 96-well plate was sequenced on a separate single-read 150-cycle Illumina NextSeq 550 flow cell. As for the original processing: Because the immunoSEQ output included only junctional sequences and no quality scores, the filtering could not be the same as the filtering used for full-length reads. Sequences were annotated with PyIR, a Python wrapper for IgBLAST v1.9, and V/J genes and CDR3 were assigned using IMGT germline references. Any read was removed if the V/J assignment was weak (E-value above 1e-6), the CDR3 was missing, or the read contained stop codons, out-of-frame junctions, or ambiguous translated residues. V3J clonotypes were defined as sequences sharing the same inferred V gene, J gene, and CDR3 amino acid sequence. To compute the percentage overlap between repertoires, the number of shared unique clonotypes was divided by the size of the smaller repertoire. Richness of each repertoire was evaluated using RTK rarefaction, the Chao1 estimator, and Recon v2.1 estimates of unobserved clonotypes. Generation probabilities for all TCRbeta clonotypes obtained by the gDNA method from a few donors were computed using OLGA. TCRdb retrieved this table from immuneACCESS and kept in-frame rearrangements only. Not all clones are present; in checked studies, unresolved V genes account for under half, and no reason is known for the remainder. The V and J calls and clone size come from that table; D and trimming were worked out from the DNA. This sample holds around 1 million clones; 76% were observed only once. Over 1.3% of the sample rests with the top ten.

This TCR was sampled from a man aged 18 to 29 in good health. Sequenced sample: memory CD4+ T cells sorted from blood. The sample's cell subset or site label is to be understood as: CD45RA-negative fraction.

Read as DNA, the sequence is TGTGCCAGCAGCTTAGCGGGACTAGCCTTCTACAATGAGCAGTTCTTC. Translated, it gives CASSLAGLAFYNEQFF. The sequence joins TRBV7-2 to TRBJ2-1, and TRBD2 aligns with 9 junction nucleotides. V has 0 bases trimmed and J has 3 bases trimmed; junction bases matching no gene number 3. From the cysteine up to the phenylalanine, the CDR3 has a length of 16 residues. Only CDR3 DNA remains: 48 bases, in frame from the first base. According to the germline V gene, CDR1 reads SGHTA and CDR2 reads FQGNSA.